Presented here are 20 T cell receptor beta chains from one specimen sequenced in a study of cytomegalovirus exposure and HLA in healthy donors. A multiplex PCR was run with 60 Vbeta primers and 13 Jbeta primers. Repertoires were generated with immunoSEQ multiplex PCR, while TCRdb's copy carries only in-frame clones and drops some. The profile covers just over 85,000 clones, with 76% appearing a single time and just over 3% taken by the ten largest. The sequenced sample consisted of PBMCs. The receptor source for this set is a man between 40 and 49 years old in good health and CMV-seronegative.

This chain connects TRBV19 to TRBJ1-4; tentatively, D is TRBD1 (5 bases). V lost 6 bases and J 7 bases, leaving 15 bases between the germline ends. Germline V gene sequence: CDR1 LNHDA, CDR2 SQIVND (reference sequence). This CDR3 is 14 amino acids long. CDR3 in DNA: TGTGCCAGTAGCCCGGGACGGAGGGGTGAAAAACTGTTTTTT. This sequence encodes CASSPGRRGEKLFF.

CDR3 loop: CASSLTGESDTQYF. CDR3 sequence (DNA): TGCGCCAGCAGCTTGACAGGGGAGTCAGATACGCAGTATTTT. The chain employs TRBV4-1 and TRBJ2-3; TRBD1 matches at 8 bases. The CDR3 is 14 residues long. V was pared by 5 bases and J by 4 bases, with 5 bases of the junction left unmatched. CDR1 and CDR2 (germline): MGHRA, YSYEKL.

The J gene is TRBJ1-6, the V gene TRBV7-3; D might be TRBD1 (5 bases). The CDR3 sequence is 16 residues long. The germline gives CDR1 SGHTA, CDR2 FQGTGA. Trimming cost V 4 bases and J 0 bases, with 10 bases left between them. CDR3 in amino acids: CASSWDGSSYNSPLHF. CDR3 nucleotides: TGTGCCAGCAGCTGGGACGGGAGCTCCTATAATTCACCCCTCCACTTT.

The chain carries TRBV6-1 and TRBJ2-3, with 7 bases matching TRBD2. The length of the CDR3 is 17 residues. Germline loops: CDR1 MNHNS, CDR2 SASEGT. J gave up 1 base and V 2 bases, and 9 bases lay outside the gene matches. The CDR3 spells CASSENPTSGGTDTQYF. CDR3 DNA sequence: TGTGCCAGCAGTGAAAATCCCACCAGCGGGGGCACAGATACGCAGTATTTT.

The rearrangement links TRBV4-3 to TRBJ2-7, with 7 bases aligning to TRBD2. V trimming: 6 bases; J trimming: 0 bases; junction bases outside the gene matches: 8. Germline V gene lookup returns CDR1 LGHNA and CDR2 YSLEER. The CDR3 has 15 residues. The CDR3 DNA sequence: TGCGCCAGCAGACTCGTCGCGGGGGACTCCTACGAGCAGTACTTC. It specifies CASRLVAGDSYEQYF.

This chain joins TRBV9 and TRBJ1-4; D is unclear. Germline V gives CDR1 SGDLS, CDR2 YYNGEE. V shed 4 bases and J shed 6 bases, with 10 bases lying between them. The length of the CDR3 is 13 residues. CDR3 sequence reads: CASSRLGDEKLFF. In nucleotides, the CDR3 is TGTGCCAGCAGCAGGCTGGGAGATGAAAAACTGTTTTTT.

This clone was seen a handful of times. V and J are TRBV6-5 and TRBJ1-6; D perhaps matches TRBD1 (5 bases). Germline-derived CDR1 and CDR2 are MNHEY and SVGAGI. Trimming pared 3 bases from V and 2 bases from J, leaving 8 bases between. This CDR3 has 15 amino acids. The CDR3 reads CASSYRGPYNSPLHF. CDR3 nucleotides: TGTGCCAGCAGTTATAGGGGCCCCTATAATTCACCCCTCCACTTT.

This clone was seen a few times. J is TRBJ1-5 and V is TRBV10-3; D unclear. Germline V CDR1 and CDR2: ENHRY, SYGVKD. V lost 2 bases to trimming and J lost 6 bases, with 8 bases between them. The CDR3 covers 13 residues. The CDR3 loop is CAISEPGSQPQHF. DNA for the CDR3: TGTGCCATCAGTGAGCCGGGGAGTCAGCCCCAGCATTTT.

This sequence joins TRBV5-6 and TRBJ2-3, with TRBD2 matching 7 bases. J gave up 3 bases and V 4 bases, and 11 bases lay outside the gene matches. Germline V CDR1 and CDR2: SGHDT, YYEEEE. The CDR3 is 16 amino acids. CDR3 residues: CASSLGTNTRTDTQYF. The CDR3 DNA follows: TGTGCCAGCAGCCTAGGGACTAACACTCGAACAGATACGCAGTATTTT. The whole variable domain, remainder taken from reference TRBV5-6 and TRBJ2-3, is DAGVTQSPTHLIKTRGQQVTLRCSPKSGHDTVSWYQQALGQGPQFIFQYYEEEERQRGNFPDRFSGHQFPNYSSELNVNALLLGDSALYLCASSLGTNTRTDTQYFGPGTRLTVL.

This sequence joins TRBV7-3 and TRBJ1-2; 9 bases agree with TRBD1. Germline V gene sequence: CDR1 SGHTA, CDR2 FQGTGA. CDR3 length: 19 residues. Trimming cost V 2 bases and J 3 bases; bases outside gene matches: 16. DNA for the CDR3: TGTGCCAGCAGCTTATCCGGGACAGGGACGTCGCGTGAAGACTATGGCTACACCTTC. It codes for CASSLSGTGTSREDYGYTF.

This clone appeared a few times. The V gene is TRBV11-2, the J gene TRBJ1-1, with a possible D match to TRBD1 (6 bases). The V end lost 0 bases, the J end lost 4 bases, and 15 bases lay between the germline ends. The CDR3 is 16 residues long. Per the germline V gene, CDR1 is SGHAT and CDR2 is FQNNGV. CDR3 in amino acids: CASSLDDRYRATEAFF. DNA of the CDR3: TGTGCCAGCAGCTTAGATGACAGGTACAGGGCCACTGAAGCTTTCTTT.

This chain links TRBV4-2 with TRBJ2-3, with 7 bases lining up with TRBD2. The CDR3 runs 18 residues. The junction had 11 bases not matched to a gene; V was cut back by 0 bases and J by 2 bases. Looked up from germline, CDR1 is LGHNA and CDR2 is YNFKEQ. This CDR3 is CASSQDSYERGDTDTQYF. The CDR3 DNA follows: TGTGCCAGCAGCCAAGATTCATACGAGCGGGGTGACACAGATACGCAGTATTTT.

This clone has more than one count but fewer than ten. The chain is built from TRBV2 and TRBJ1-1; tentatively, D is TRBD1 (6 bases). V was shortened by 5 bases and J by 3 bases, with 10 bases between the two germline ends. CDR3 length: 13 residues. The germline V gene encodes CDR1 SNHLY and CDR2 FYNNEI. The CDR3 DNA reads TGTGCCAGCAGTCTTGCAGGGGACACTGAAGCTTTCTTT. As protein: CASSLAGDTEAFF.

The chain has TRBV6-4 and TRBJ2-2, with unresolved D. Germline CDR1 MRHNA, CDR2 SNTAGT. V was trimmed by 6 bases and J by 1 base, leaving 6 bases between them. The CDR3 consists of 13 residues. The CDR3 sequence is CASSAQNTGELFF. The CDR3 coding sequence is TGTGCCAGCAGCGCACAGAACACCGGGGAGCTGTTTTTT.

The rearrangement links TRBV15 to TRBJ2-7; 7 bases fit TRBD2. The CDR3 is made up of 13 amino acids. V lost 4 bases, J lost 2 bases, and 2 bases stayed unmatched. CDR1 LNHNV and CDR2 YYDKDF come from the germline V gene (reference sequence). CDR3 residues: CATSKGRAYEQYF. The CDR3 bases are TGTGCCACCAGCAAGGGGAGGGCCTACGAGCAGTACTTC.

The gene calls are TRBV27 and TRBJ2-1; possible D gene TRBD2, 6 bases. Per the germline V gene, CDR1 is MNHEY and CDR2 is SMNVEV (reference sequence). Trimming shortened V by 7 bases and J by 4 bases, and 14 bases separated the two germline ends. The CDR3 runs 14 residues. The CDR3 DNA reads as TGTGCCAGCAATTTGGGGGGTCTTTACAATGAGCAGTTCTTC. It specifies CASNLGGLYNEQFF.

This clone was recorded at least ten times. The V and J genes are TRBV6-4 and TRBJ2-3; 9 bases match TRBD2. Per the germline V gene, CDR1 is MRHNA and CDR2 is SNTAGT. Trimming cost V 3 bases and J 0 bases; bases outside gene matches: 1. The CDR3 consists of 15 residues. The CDR3 sequence is CASSDAGGSTDTQYF. CDR3 in DNA: TGTGCCAGCAGTGATGCGGGGGGGAGCACAGATACGCAGTATTTT.

This rearrangement joins TRBV5-8 to TRBJ1-1; the D gene is possibly TRBD1 (6 bases). V lost 0 bases, J lost 0 bases, and 15 bases lay in between. CDR3 length: 17 amino acids. Germline assignment: CDR1 SGHTS and CDR2 YDEGEE. This CDR3 is CASSLEQGGIMNTEAFF. For the CDR3, the DNA is TGTGCCAGCAGCTTGGAACAGGGAGGGATCATGAACACTGAAGCTTTCTTT. The entire variable domain, with the rest obtained from reference TRBV5-8 and TRBJ1-1, is as follows: EAGVTQSPTHLIKTRGQQATLRCSPISGHTSVYWYQQALGLGLQFLLWYDEGEERNRGNFPPRFSGRQFPNYSSELNVNALELEDSALYLCASSLEQGGIMNTEAFFGQGTRLTVV.

The chain recombines TRBV6-5 with TRBJ1-2; D unresolved. V lost 8 bases and J 5 bases, leaving 9 bases between the germline ends. The CDR3 is made up of 11 amino acids. Looked up from germline, CDR1 is MNHEY and CDR2 is SVGAGI. In DNA, the CDR3 is TGTGCCAGCTTCACGGGTTATGGCTACACCTTC. Translated, it gives CASFTGYGYTF.

This chain connects TRBV7-9 to TRBJ1-4; tentatively, D is TRBD1 (5 bases). The CDR3 extends over 14 amino acids. CDR1 is SEHNR, CDR2 FQNEAQ, per germline (reference sequence). V shed 1 base and J shed 8 bases, with 11 bases lying between them. CDR3 in amino acids: CASSLVSGWEKLFF. CDR3 coding DNA: TGTGCCAGCAGCTTAGTTTCAGGGTGGGAAAAACTGTTTTTT.